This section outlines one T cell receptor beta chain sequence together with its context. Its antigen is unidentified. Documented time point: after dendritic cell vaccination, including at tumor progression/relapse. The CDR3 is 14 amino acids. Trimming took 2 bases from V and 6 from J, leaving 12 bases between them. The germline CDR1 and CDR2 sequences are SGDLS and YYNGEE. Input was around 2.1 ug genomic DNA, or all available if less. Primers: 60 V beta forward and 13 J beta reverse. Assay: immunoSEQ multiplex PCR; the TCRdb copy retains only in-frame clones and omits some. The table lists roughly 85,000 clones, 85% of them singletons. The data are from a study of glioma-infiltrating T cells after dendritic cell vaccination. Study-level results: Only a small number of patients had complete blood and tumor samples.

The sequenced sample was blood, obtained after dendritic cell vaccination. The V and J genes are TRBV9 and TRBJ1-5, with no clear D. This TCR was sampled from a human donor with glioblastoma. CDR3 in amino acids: CASSVGGEAQPQHF. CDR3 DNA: TGTGCCAGCAGCGTCGGTGGGGAGGCTCAGCCCCAGCATTTT.